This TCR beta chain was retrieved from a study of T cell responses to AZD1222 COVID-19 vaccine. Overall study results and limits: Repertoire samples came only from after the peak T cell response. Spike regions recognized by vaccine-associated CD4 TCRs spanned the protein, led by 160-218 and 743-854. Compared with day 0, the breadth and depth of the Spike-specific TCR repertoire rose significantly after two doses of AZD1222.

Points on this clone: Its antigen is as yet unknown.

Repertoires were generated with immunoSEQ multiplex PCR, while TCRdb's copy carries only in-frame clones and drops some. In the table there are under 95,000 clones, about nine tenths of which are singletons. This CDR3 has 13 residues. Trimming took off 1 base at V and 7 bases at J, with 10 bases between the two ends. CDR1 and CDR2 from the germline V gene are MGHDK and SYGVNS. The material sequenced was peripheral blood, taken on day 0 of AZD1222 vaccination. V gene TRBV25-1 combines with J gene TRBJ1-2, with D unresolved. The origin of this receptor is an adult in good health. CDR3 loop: CASSESVLLGYTF. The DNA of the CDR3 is TGTGCCAGCAGTGAATCTGTTCTCCTTGGCTACACCTTC.